This T cell receptor beta chain comes out of a study of post-analysis software for immune sequencing data. Study summary: The cohort encompassed relapsing-remitting, secondary progressive and progressive-relapsing multiple sclerosis disease courses.

Of note for this clonotype: Its antigen is not known.

With V trimmed by 4 bases and J by 8 bases, 6 bases remained unmatched. This CDR3 comprises 13 residues. Study-level points and caveats: Patients with multiple sclerosis recorded significantly lower normalized Chao1 diversity than controls, the study found. Among five TRBV segments more frequent in patients than controls were TRBV5-6, TRBV5-1 and TRBV20-1. F measure showed strong co-clustering of same-batch samples.

Prepared libraries of TCR beta cDNA carried unique molecular identifiers. Researchers reported 400,000 to 550,000 cDNA molecules coming from approximately 1 to 10 million T cells. TCRdb used MiXCR to reprocess the PCR reads, holding one entry per CDR3 protein. The sample lists around 180,000 distinct CDR3 sequences; 30% were seen once. The source of this sequence is a girl between 10 and 17 years old with multiple sclerosis. The V and J genes are TRBV12-3 or TRBV12-4 and TRBJ1-1; TRBD1 matches at 8 bases. The specimen sequenced was blood. The CDR3: CASSSGQGVEAFF. CDR3 nucleotide sequence: TGTGCCAGCAGTTCCGGACAGGGCGTCGAAGCTTTCTTT.